This is a list of T cell receptor beta chains from one sample in a study of HIV-infected patients and healthy controls. Using its own MiXCR run on the 5' RACE reads, TCRdb lists one record per CDR3 protein. The sample contains 15,000 to 20,000 distinct CDR3 sequences, around 10% of which appear only once. Input material: blood. The receptors were gathered from an adult in good health. Each CDR3 is given with its conserved first and last residue. D genes are given only for firm matches. Clone size appears in some rows only: once, few, many, or a class for an expanded clone.

cdr3_aa	cdr3_nt	v_call	j_call	d_call	clone_size
CASSPGPSYEQYF	TGCGCCAGCAGCCCGGGGCCCTCCTACGAGCAGTACTTC	TRBV5-1	TRBJ2-7	NA	once
CSALAQGMETQYF	TGCAGTGCCTTGGCACAGGGCATGGAGACCCAGTACTTC	TRBV20-1	TRBJ2-5	NA	many
CASSYSAPSSDTQYF	TGTGCCAGCAGTTACTCGGCCCCTAGTTCAGATACGCAGTATTTT	TRBV6-5	TRBJ2-3	NA	many
CASSKEGDWQHYGYTF	TGTGCCAGCAGCAAAGAGGGGGACTGGCAGCACTATGGCTACACCTTC	TRBV21-1	TRBJ1-2	NA	many
CASSFSSGSLGTDTQYF	TGTGCCAGCAGTTTCTCTAGCGGGAGTTTGGGCACAGATACGCAGTATTTT	TRBV12-3/TRBV12-4	TRBJ2-3	TRBD2	few
CASSSGYEQYF	TGTGCCAGCAGCTCCGGCTACGAGCAGTACTTC	TRBV11-2	TRBJ2-7	NA	many
CASSPRQINTGELFF	TGTGCCAGCAGCCCTCGACAGATTAACACCGGGGAGCTGTTTTTT	TRBV11-3	TRBJ2-2	NA	many
CAWSVPEGTMKQFF	TGTGCCTGGAGTGTACCCGAGGGAACAATGAAGCAGTTCTTC	TRBV30	TRBJ2-1	NA	many
CASSRPGLAVDEQFF	TGTGCCAGCAGCCGACCGGGACTAGCGGTCGATGAGCAGTTCTTC	TRBV7-2	TRBJ2-1	TRBD2	few
CASRDGALPDTQYF	TGCGCCAGCAGGGACGGAGCATTACCCGATACGCAGTATTTT	TRBV10-2	TRBJ2-3	NA	many
CASSPTSGGSYEQYF	TGTGCCAGCAGCCCGACTAGCGGGGGCTCCTACGAGCAGTACTTC	TRBV7-9	TRBJ2-7	TRBD2	few
CASKVQGGTGELFF	TGCGCCAGCAAGGTCCAGGGAGGCACCGGGGAGCTGTTTTTT	TRBV5-1	TRBJ2-2	NA	many
CASSLGQGADIQYF	TGTGCCAGCAGTTTAGGACAGGGGGCTGACATTCAGTACTTC	TRBV28	TRBJ2-4	TRBD1	many
CASSLTSSVIETQYF	TGTGCCAGCAGCTTGACCTCTAGCGTAATAGAGACCCAGTACTTC	TRBV5-4	TRBJ2-5	NA	many
CATSDLGGEETQYF	TGTGCCACCAGTGACCTAGGGGGCGAAGAGACCCAGTACTTC	TRBV24-1	TRBJ2-5	TRBD1	many
CASSSGVANYEQYF	TGTGCCAGCAGCTCGGGGGTAGCCAACTACGAGCAGTACTTC	TRBV7-2	TRBJ2-7	NA	NA
CSGDRAGTGELFF	TGCAGCGGGGACCGGGCAGGCACCGGGGAGCTGTTTTTT	TRBV29-1	TRBJ2-2	NA	NA
CASSEASNQPQHF	TGTGCCAGCAGTGAAGCTAGCAATCAGCCCCAGCATTTT	TRBV2	TRBJ1-5	NA	NA
CASSKAHPAGGFIAKNIQYF	TGTGCCAGCAGCAAAGCGCATCCAGCGGGAGGGTTTATAGCCAAAAACATTCAGTACTTC	TRBV21-1	TRBJ2-4	NA	many
CASRPGLDGETQYF	TGTGCCAGCAGACCGGGACTGGATGGGGAGACCCAGTACTTC	TRBV27	TRBJ2-5	NA	NA
CASSSQGQVNQPQHF	TGTGCCAGCAGCTCACAGGGGCAGGTCAATCAGCCCCAGCATTTT	TRBV12-3/TRBV12-4	TRBJ1-5	TRBD1	many
CASSLGPGQMKAFF	TGTGCCAGCAGTTTAGGGCCGGGACAAATGAAAGCTTTCTTT	TRBV12-3/TRBV12-4	TRBJ1-1	NA	many
CASSRAIAGVTDTQYF	TGTGCCAGCTCCCGGGCGATAGCGGGAGTCACAGATACGCAGTATTTT	TRBV18	TRBJ2-3	TRBD2	many
CASRGAGEAQYF	TGTGCCAGTAGGGGCGCGGGAGAGGCGCAGTATTTT	TRBV19	TRBJ2-3	TRBD2	NA
CASSPDRAHEQYF	TGTGCCAGCAGTCCGGACAGGGCCCACGAGCAGTACTTC	TRBV28	TRBJ2-7	TRBD1	few
CASSGTSGTTDTQYF	TGTGCCAGCAGTGGGACTAGCGGGACAACAGATACGCAGTATTTT	TRBV2	TRBJ2-3	TRBD2	NA
CASSQDTSGSGANVLTF	TGTGCCAGCAGCCAAGATACTAGCGGCTCTGGGGCCAACGTCCTGACTTTC	TRBV3-1	TRBJ2-6	TRBD2	few
CASSPSWGGSTDTQYF	TGTGCCAGCAGCCCTTCTTGGGGCGGGAGCACAGATACGCAGTATTTT	TRBV11-2	TRBJ2-3	NA	many
CASSSPGQGVTDTQYF	TGTGCCAGCAGCTCCCCAGGACAGGGGGTCACAGATACGCAGTATTTT	TRBV5-4	TRBJ2-3	TRBD1	medium-sized
CASSQDSSNQPQHF	TGCGCCAGCAGCCAAGATTCCTCTAATCAGCCCCAGCATTTT	TRBV4-3	TRBJ1-5	NA	NA
CSVEGTGNPSYEQYF	TGCAGCGTTGAGGGGACAGGGAATCCCTCCTACGAGCAGTACTTC	TRBV29-1	TRBJ2-7	TRBD1	many
CASSDEGVYVYEQYF	TGTGCCAGCAGTGATGAGGGCGTGTACGTGTACGAGCAGTACTTC	TRBV25-1	TRBJ2-7	NA	many
CAWSSGGFYEQYF	TGTGCCTGGAGTTCTGGGGGGTTCTACGAGCAGTACTTC	TRBV30	TRBJ2-7	NA	few
CATSIRRQNEKLFF	TGTGCCACCAGCATTCGGCGGCAAAATGAAAAACTGTTTTTT	TRBV15	TRBJ1-4	NA	many
CASSHDRERNQPQHF	TGTGCCAGCAGCCACGACAGGGAGCGCAATCAGCCCCAGCATTTT	TRBV12-3/TRBV12-4	TRBJ1-5	TRBD1	medium-sized
CASSPLAGGPPFSYEQYF	TGTGCCAGCAGCCCGTTAGCGGGAGGCCCACCTTTTTCCTACGAGCAGTACTTC	TRBV7-2	TRBJ2-7	TRBD2	many
CASSPSSGSTDTQYF	TGTGCCAGCAGCCCTTCTAGCGGTAGCACAGATACGCAGTATTTT	TRBV11-2	TRBJ2-3	TRBD2	many
CASSPPETAGFRNEQFF	TGTGCCAGCTCACCACCTGAAACAGCGGGATTTCGGAATGAGCAGTTCTTC	TRBV18	TRBJ2-1	TRBD2	many
CASSPDGISNEKLFF	TGTGCCAGCAGTCCAGACGGAATTAGTAATGAAAAACTGTTTTTT	TRBV2	TRBJ1-4	NA	NA
CASSYRPGDTQYF	TGTGCCAGCAGTTACCGGCCCGGGGATACGCAGTATTTT	TRBV6-5	TRBJ2-3	NA	many
CSALRQFTDTQYF	TGCAGTGCCCTTCGGCAATTCACAGATACGCAGTATTTT	TRBV20-1	TRBJ2-3	NA	many
CSARDRETLGGQYF	TGCAGTGCTAGAGACAGGGAGACACTTGGAGGGCAGTACTTC	TRBV20-1	TRBJ2-7	NA	many
CASSRTGIDTQYF	TGTGCCAGCAGCCGCACGGGGATCGATACGCAGTATTTT	TRBV11-2	TRBJ2-3	NA	medium-sized
CASSGTTDTQYF	TGTGCCAGCAGCGGCACCACAGATACGCAGTATTTT	TRBV7-3	TRBJ2-3	NA	many
CASYTGSISYTF	TGTGCCAGCTACACAGGGTCAATCAGCTACACCTTC	TRBV5-6	TRBJ1-2	NA	NA
CRERGHGELFF	TGCAGGGAACGCGGGCACGGGGAGCTGTTTTTT	TRBV20-1	TRBJ2-2	NA	NA
CASSLTGTTPIETQYF	TGTGCCAGCAGCTTGACCGGGACCACTCCAATCGAGACCCAGTACTTC	TRBV5-5	TRBJ2-5	NA	NA
CASSVGAAQETQYF	TGTGCCAGCAGCGTAGGGGCGGCCCAAGAGACCCAGTACTTC	TRBV9	TRBJ2-5	NA	many
CASSPTVAKNIQYF	TGTGCCAGCAGTCCGACGGTAGCCAAAAACATTCAGTACTTC	TRBV27	TRBJ2-4	NA	many
CASSQGLGRGAKNIQYF	TGTGCCAGCAGCCAGGGTTTAGGGAGGGGAGCCAAAAACATTCAGTACTTC	TRBV3-1	TRBJ2-4	TRBD2	many
CASSRGSGELFF	TGTGCCAGCAGTAGGGGCTCCGGGGAGCTGTTTTTT	TRBV2	TRBJ2-2	NA	medium-sized
CASSFEEGLLQYF	TGTGCCTCCAGTTTCGAGGAGGGCCTTTTGCAGTACTTC	TRBV12-3/TRBV12-4	TRBJ2-7	NA	medium-sized
CASSEESGGSYEQYF	TGTGCCAGCAGTGAAGAGTCAGGGGGCTCCTACGAGCAGTACTTC	TRBV6-1	TRBJ2-7	TRBD1	many
CASSSPGTGGGEQYF	TGTGCCAGCAGCTCGCCCGGGACAGGGGGTGGGGAGCAGTACTTC	TRBV7-8	TRBJ2-7	TRBD1	medium-sized
CASSLLTFAEQFF	TGTGCCAGCAGTTTACTTACCTTTGCTGAGCAGTTCTTC	TRBV27	TRBJ2-1	NA	medium-sized